This T cell receptor beta chain was retrieved from a study of blood T cell repertoires in COVID-19. The CDR3 totals 13 residues. Trimming cost V 0 bases and J 3 bases, with 6 bases left between them. Per germline, CDR1 ENHRY and CDR2 SYGVKD. Method: immunoSEQ multiplex PCR; TCRdb's copy keeps in-frame clones and lacks some. The repertoire consists of about 440,000 clones, with approximately 90% occurring once and the leading ten covering approximately 2%. As to this clone: Different DNA sequences within this sample yield the same CDR3.

The material sequenced was PBMCs or T cells enriched from blood (not recorded which). The rearrangement uses TRBV10-3 and TRBJ2-7, with D perhaps TRBD1 (6 bases). The source of this sequence is a woman younger than 30 with acute COVID-19. The CDR3 sequence: CAISESTGYEQYF. In nucleotides, the CDR3 is TGTGCCATCAGTGAGTCGACAGGCTACGAGCAGTACTTC.